This T cell receptor beta chain was recorded in a study of cytomegalovirus exposure and HLA in healthy donors. Overall study results and limits: According to reports, the classifier identified cytomegalovirus status with high specificity and sensitivity. First-cohort TCR clusters tended to co-occur in the 130 or so validation repertoires, a later analysis found.

The donors belonged to the roughly 110-subject validation cohort, separate from the roughly 700-subject first cohort. Worth noting for this clone: Its antigen is still unknown.

Trimming pared 1 base from V and 11 bases from J, leaving 9 bases between. This CDR3 is built from 13 residues. Germline V gene lookup returns CDR1 SGHTA and CDR2 FQGNSA. The data were produced by immunoSEQ multiplex PCR, yet TCRdb's version contains in-frame clones alone and is incomplete. The sample shows 150,000 to 200,000 clones, approximately 80% of them seen only once. The TCR comes from a man aged 30-40 years in good health and CMV-seropositive. The sequenced material came from PBMCs. V gene TRBV7-2 combines with J gene TRBJ1-6; the D gene is possibly TRBD1 (5 bases). The CDR3 is CASSLERGTPLHF. The DNA of the CDR3 is TGTGCCAGCAGCTTAGAAAGGGGAACACCCCTCCACTTT.